The present entry profiles one T cell receptor (beta chain) with its context. This clonotype was detected many times. Its antigen is currently not known. Qualities for individual bases were not recorded, and no much larger clone is one base off. Systemically healthy Caucasian individuals from Russia, 39 in total and aged roughly 6 to 100 years, were included as donors. Approximately 9.3 milliliters of peripheral blood were drawn from each donor into EDTA-treated Vacutainer tubes. Ficoll-Paque density-gradient centrifugation was used to isolate PBMCs, with at least 7 million per sample. Trizol reagent was used to extract total RNA from the PBMCs, yielding at least 6 micrograms per sample. Naive CD45RAhigh/CD27high T cell percentages were measured by flow cytometry on a PBMC aliquot from every donor. Clipping removes 3 bases from V and 5 bases from J, with 7 as the unmatched junction base count. CDR1 and CDR2 are read off the germline V gene as SGDLS and YYNGEE. The CDR3 has 15 amino acids, counting the end cysteine and phenylalanine. Kept here is only the CDR3 DNA, which spans 45 bases and is read in frame from base 1.

Library creation used 5' RACE. The reads were generated on an Illumina HiSeq 2500. The second PCR ran for roughly 7 to 12 cycles and used a J-beta primer mix along with a sample-barcoded 5' primer. A template-switch 5' adaptor carrying 12 random nucleotides introduced a unique molecular identifier onto each TCR beta cDNA molecule. Each sample yielded at least 3 million CDR3-containing paired-end reads. First-strand cDNA was synthesized from all RNA with the Mint cDNA synthesis kit, primed by a TRBC-specific oligonucleotide. Following uracil-DNA glycosylase treatment, all cDNA underwent a first 18-cycle PCR with the universal primers M1SS and BC2_uni_R. The original pipeline was this. For normalization, 1 million high-quality reads were randomly selected from each sample, with every read carrying a distinct molecular identifier. Reads with shared molecular identifiers were discarded instead of being binned into consensus sequences. MiTCR, set to a Q25 quality threshold and the strictest error-elimination algorithm, was used for CDR3 identification, clonotype clustering and error correction. A nonparametric unseen species model with Euler transformation was used to estimate a lower bound on total TCR beta diversity. The raw public data were reprocessed by TCRdb itself: fastp quality trimming at Q25, MiXCR clonotype calling, in-frame beta chains only. Rows with a matching CDR3 protein are joined into one entry that keeps the most common DNA and genes. TCRdb assigned the V and J calls; the authors' analysis was not used. The sample has hundreds of thousands of distinct CDR3 sequences on record, over 40% of them singletons. The ten largest clones take up 13% of the sample.

The sample originates from a study of blood T cells in healthy people across ages (dated by TCRdb to the mid-2010s). Turning to the overall study: In model experiments, template switching captured about one uniquely barcoded TCR beta cDNA molecule for every two T cells. Donors were grouped into four age groups: young (average about 15 years), middle-aged (less than 40), aged (roughly 62) and long-lived (82). The study analyzed two additional independent replicas of 1 million unique cDNA reads from the same blood draw for two donors, one aged 18 to 30 and one aged 80 or older. The study measured age-related changes in TCR beta repertoire diversity using deep sequencing normalized with unique cDNA molecular identifiers. To avoid experimental bias, donors of different ages were distributed randomly across sequencing lanes.

General conclusions and limits of the study: Conclusive comparison of naive and antigen-experienced compartments was prevented by the profiling of bulk unsorted PBMCs. A strong correlation was found between observed TCR beta diversity and the percentage of naive T cells measured by flow cytometry. Because donor CMV infection status was unknown, age-related changes in expanded clonotypes were potentially confounded. Observed TCR beta diversity per million T cells fell roughly linearly with age, and a significant reduction was already apparent by age about 43. Total diversity estimates from one million sequenced T cells were considered lower bounds and underestimates. The long-lived group showed more naive CD4+ T cells, fewer expanded clones and increased TCR diversity than the aged group, suggesting age selection.

This receptor chain uses TRBV9 and TRBJ2-1, with 8 central nucleotides matching TRBD2. Specimen: blood. The clonotype was recovered from an elderly woman in good health. The sequence in DNA is TGTGCCAGCAGCGCCCGGACTAGCAGCCACAATGAGCAGTTCTTC. This encodes CASSARTSSHNEQFF.